The sequence of this T cell receptor beta chain was determined in a study of cytomegalovirus exposure and HLA in healthy donors. Study-wide points: TRBV6-2, TRBV6-3 and some other V segments were unresolvable in 87-base-pair reads.

Though probably carrying unrecorded immune exposures, donors were nominally healthy at sampling. Germline lookup yields CDR1 LNHDA and CDR2 SQIVND (reference sequence). This CDR3 region has 16 residues. J gave up 3 bases and V 6 bases, and 13 bases lay outside the gene matches. In the case of this clone: Its antigen is as yet unknown.

PCR used 60 Vbeta primers and 13 Jbeta primers. The table came from immunoSEQ multiplex PCR; TCRdb's copy has only in-frame clones and leaves some out. Of approximately 150,000 clones listed, roughly 80% are singletons. This TCR came from a man in his fifties or sixties in good health and CMV-seropositive. J is TRBJ2-7 and V is TRBV19, with TRBD2 identical over 8 bases. Sample: PBMCs. CDR3 amino acids: CASRSLRGGGDYEQYF. CDR3 in DNA: TGTGCCAGTAGATCCCTCCGGGGGGGTGGGGACTACGAGCAGTACTTC.